The 20 T cell receptor beta chains listed next were all sequenced from one sample in a study of cytomegalovirus exposure and HLA in healthy donors. 13 Jbeta primers and 60 Vbeta primers were used for the PCR. Profiling relied on immunoSEQ multiplex PCR, and the TCRdb table lists in-frame clones only, not all of them. The sample yields 85,000 to 100,000 clones, around 80% seen once. Sequencing was performed on PBMCs. These receptor sequences come from a man aged 30 to 45 in good health and CMV-seronegative.

The rearrangement joins TRBV5-1 to TRBJ1-2; D possibly corresponds to TRBD1 (6 bases). Germline CDR1 reads SGHRS; CDR2 reads YFSETQ. V lost 3 bases to trimming and J lost 2 bases, with 14 bases between them. This CDR3 has 15 residues. The CDR3 DNA sequence: TGCGCCAGCAGCTATAACAGGGTGGCGAACTATGGCTACACCTTC. This encodes CASSYNRVANYGYTF.

The chain carries TRBV2 and TRBJ1-5; 8 nucleotides match TRBD1. The ends lost 8 bases at V and 2 bases at J; junction bases unmatched: 5. The CDR3 contains 14 residues. Germline values: CDR1 SNHLY, CDR2 FYNNEI. The CDR3 sequence is CASAGQGGNQPQHF. The CDR3 DNA sequence: TGTGCCAGCGCCGGACAGGGAGGCAATCAGCCCCAGCATTTT.

The V and J genes are TRBV6-5 and TRBJ2-3; 9 bases map to TRBD1. The CDR3 length is 16 residues. CDR1 and CDR2 from the germline V gene are MNHEY and SVGAGI. V was clipped by 4 bases and J by 1 base; unmatched bases: 6. As DNA, the CDR3 is TGTGCCAGCAGTTTCGGACAGGGGTCCGGCACAGATACGCAGTATTTT. Its protein product is CASSFGQGSGTDTQYF.

This clone was counted a few times. The chain combines TRBV6-5 with TRBJ2-7, with 10 bases that match TRBD1. Germline CDR1 and CDR2: MNHEY and SVGAGI. V lost 1 base to trimming and J lost 1 base; unmatched junction nucleotides: 1. This CDR3 spans 15 amino acids. Written as DNA, the CDR3 is TGTGCCAGCAGTTACTGGACAGGGGGTTCCTACGAGCAGTACTTC. This sequence encodes CASSYWTGGSYEQYF.

The V gene is TRBV28, the J gene TRBJ2-3; perhaps TRBD1 as D (6 bases). The V and J ends lost 6 bases and 4 bases respectively, with 23 bases between them. CDR1 is MDHEN and CDR2 is SYDVKM in the germline V gene. The CDR3 is 17 residues long. CDR3 nucleotides: TGTGCCAGCAGCTCCCCACATACAGGGTTAGGACCAGATACGCAGTATTTT. This translates into CASSSPHTGLGPDTQYF.

Of note for this clone: Other DNA sequences within the sample encode an identical CDR3. The genes are TRBV20-1 and TRBJ1-1; D unclear. V lost 6 bases to trimming and J lost 1 base, with 6 bases between them. Per germline, CDR1 DFQATT and CDR2 SNEGSKA (reference sequence). The CDR3 totals 11 residues. For the CDR3, the DNA is TGCAGTGCCGAGAGGAACACTGAAGCTTTCTTT. This translates into CSAERNTEAFF.

V usage is TRBV28 and J usage is TRBJ1-6; weak D call: TRBD1 (6 bases). Deletions cut 5 bases from V and 1 base from J, with 18 bases between. CDR1 and CDR2 from the germline V gene are MDHEN and SYDVKM. CDR3 length equals 18 residues. CDR3 coding DNA: TGTGCCAGCAGTCTAAGAGAGTGGGACAAGTCCTATAATTCACCCCTCCACTTT. Amino acid sequence: CASSLREWDKSYNSPLHF.

The chain has TRBV4-1 and TRBJ2-7; 10 bases are shared with TRBD2. The CDR3 has 16 amino acids. Germline assignment: CDR1 MGHRA and CDR2 YSYEKL. With V trimmed by 3 bases and J by 4 bases, 9 bases remained unmatched. CDR3 loop: CASSHPGTSEDYEQYF. The CDR3 nucleotides read TGCGCCAGCAGCCACCCCGGGACTAGCGAAGATTACGAGCAGTACTTC.

The gene calls are TRBV4-2 and TRBJ2-1, with D possibly being TRBD2 (6 bases). Trimming removed 0 bases from V and 7 bases from J, with 16 bases in between. Germline-derived CDR1 and CDR2 are LGHNA and YNFKEQ. The CDR3 consists of 16 residues. The CDR3 region has the DNA TGTGCCAGCAGCCAAGATGAGACTAGGGCTTCTAATGAGCAGTTCTTC. This codes for CASSQDETRASNEQFF.

V is TRBV28 and J is TRBJ2-5, with 8 bases aligning to TRBD1. V gave up 2 bases and J gave up 4 bases; unmatched junction bases: 0. There are 13 residues in the CDR3. CDR1 and CDR2 from the germline V gene are MDHEN and SYDVKM. The DNA for the CDR3 is TGTGCCAGCAGTTTAACAGGGGGAGAGACCCAGTACTTC. Encoded protein: CASSLTGGETQYF.

The chain employs TRBV10-3 and TRBJ2-7; a weak D match, TRBD1 (6 bases). The CDR3 has 11 amino acids. V shed 9 bases and J shed 3 bases, with 9 bases lying between them. Germline-derived CDR1 and CDR2 are ENHRY and SYGVKD. The CDR3 sequence is CAMSQGYEQYF. The CDR3 DNA reads TGTGCCATGTCACAGGGCTACGAGCAGTACTTC.

The rearrangement links TRBV29-1 to TRBJ2-7, with TRBD1 as a possible D gene (5 bases). This CDR3 is built from 16 residues. Per germline, CDR1 SQVTM and CDR2 ANQGSEA. V gave up 4 bases and J gave up 3 bases, with 22 bases separating them. In nucleotides, the CDR3 is TGCAGCGTTGCCATTGTTGGCTCAATCAGGGTCTACGAGCAGTACTTC. Encoded protein: CSVAIVGSIRVYEQYF.

Turning to this clone: In the same sample, other DNA sequences code for this CDR3. The genes are TRBV6-5 and TRBJ2-7; 7 nucleotides align to TRBD1. Germline CDR1 reads MNHEY; CDR2 reads SVGAGI. This CDR3 comprises 13 residues. V trimming: 6 bases; J trimming: 2 bases; junction bases outside the gene matches: 4. DNA of the CDR3: TGTGCCAGCAGGCCGGGACAGACCTACGAGCAGTACTTC. It codes for CASRPGQTYEQYF.

This clone has a handful of counts. The chain joins TRBV11-2 to TRBJ1-2, with a weak D call TRBD1 (6 bases). Trimming removed 5 bases from V and 0 bases from J, with 13 bases in between. The CDR3 is 15 amino acids. Germline lookup yields CDR1 SGHAT and CDR2 FQNNGV. In DNA form, the CDR3 reads TGTGCCAGCAGCCGCCGACAGGCAGCTAACTATGGCTACACCTTC. This sequence encodes CASSRRQAANYGYTF.

The rearrangement uses TRBV5-6 and TRBJ2-1; D unresolved. The germline V gene encodes CDR1 SGHDT and CDR2 YYEEEE. V was clipped by 0 bases and J by 10 bases, with 11 bases between them. The CDR3 is 13 residues long. The DNA of the CDR3 is TGTGCCAGCAGCTTGGTGAGCCCTACGGAGCAGTTCTTC. Protein: CASSLVSPTEQFF. The full variable domain, rest sourced from reference TRBV5-6 and TRBJ2-1, is DAGVTQSPTHLIKTRGQQVTLRCSPKSGHDTVSWYQQALGQGPQFIFQYYEEEERQRGNFPDRFSGHQFPNYSSELNVNALLLGDSALYLCASSLVSPTEQFFGPGTRLTVL.

The V and J genes are TRBV6-5 and TRBJ1-1; tentative D call: TRBD1 (6 bases). The CDR3 length is 16 residues. The germline V gene has CDR1 MNHEY and CDR2 SVGAGI. V was pared by 0 bases and J by 1 base, with 12 bases between. CDR3 loop: CASSYSRQDRNTEAFF. The CDR3 DNA reads as TGTGCCAGCAGTTACTCGAGACAGGACCGGAACACTGAAGCTTTCTTT.

This chain uses TRBV25-1 with TRBJ2-3, with 7 nucleotides matching TRBD2. This CDR3 is built from 14 residues. Germline CDR1 reads MGHDK; CDR2 reads SYGVNS. J was trimmed by 0 bases and V by 6 bases; bases with no gene match: 3. The CDR3: CASRGLDSTDTQYF. CDR3 nucleotide sequence: TGTGCCAGCAGAGGACTAGATAGCACAGATACGCAGTATTTT.

The J gene is TRBJ2-5, the V gene TRBV6-5; a weak D match, TRBD2 (6 bases). This CDR3 comprises 15 residues. V was cut by 5 bases and J by 3 bases, with 16 bases left in between. Germline-derived CDR1 and CDR2 are MNHEY and SVGAGI. CDR3 bases: TGTGCCAGCAGTCGCACCGGGACTGGCGAAGAGACCCAGTACTTC. Translated: CASSRTGTGEETQYF.

This clone has only one observation. The chain joins TRBV6-1 to TRBJ2-7, with D hard to call. V shed 3 bases and J shed 8 bases, with 17 bases lying between them. The germline gives CDR1 MNHNS, CDR2 SASEGT. This CDR3 comprises 14 residues. For the CDR3, the DNA is TGTGCCAGCAGTGAGGGCTTTCCCCCAATCAAGCAGTACTTC. It yields the protein CASSEGFPPIKQYF.

V usage is TRBV7-2 and J usage is TRBJ2-7; possible D gene TRBD2, 6 bases. The V and J ends lost 1 base and 7 bases respectively, with 14 bases between them. CDR1 is SGHTA, CDR2 FQGNSA, per germline. The CDR3 loop spans 14 amino acids. Here the CDR3 reads CASSLERGGKEQYF. CDR3 DNA: TGTGCCAGCAGCTTAGAACGCGGAGGGAAGGAGCAGTACTTC.